A selection of T cell receptor beta chains follows, all from one sample in a study of identical twins. TCRdb reprocessed the 5' RACE reads with MiXCR, giving one entry per CDR3 protein. Counted here are roughly 700,000 distinct CDR3 sequences, 8.6% occurring once; the ten biggest clones make up 0.75% to 1%. These data were also reused for a study on yellow fever vaccine responses in identical twins.

The sample comprised PBMCs. These receptor sequences come from a woman aged 18-29 years in good health. Both conserved end residues are part of each CDR3. D genes are given only for firm matches. Where a row states a size, it is once, few, many or the class of an expanded clone; other rows omit it.

clone size,V gene,D gene,J gene,CDR3 DNA,CDR3 protein
few,TRBV3-1,TRBD1,TRBJ2-2,TGTGCCAGCAGCCCCCGAGGGACAGGGACCCCCCAGAACACCGGGGAGCTGTTTTTT,CASSPRGTGTPQNTGELFF
many,TRBV29-1,NA,TRBJ2-7,TGCAGCGTTCCCACCGCGGGGCGGGACACGCCTTACGAGCAGTACTTC,CSVPTAGRDTPYEQYF
many,TRBV9,NA,TRBJ2-2,TGTGCCAGCAGCGTCGGACTCCCGCGGGCCGGGGAGCTGTTTTTT,CASSVGLPRAGELFF
few,TRBV6-1,TRBD1,TRBJ2-7,TGTGCCAGCAAACACCGGGACAGACTCTACGAGCAGTACTTC,CASKHRDRLYEQYF
few,TRBV18,TRBD1,TRBJ2-7,TGTGCCAGCTCACTCCCGGGACAGGGGTTCCACGAGCAGTACTTC,CASSLPGQGFHEQYF
NA,TRBV27,TRBD1,TRBJ1-6,TGTGCCAGCACACCGGGACAGGGGGTCGGGGCCCTCCACTTT,CASTPGQGVGALHF
many,TRBV12-3/TRBV12-4,TRBD1,TRBJ2-5,TGTGCCAGCAGTTCCCGGGACAGACAAGAGACCCAGTACTTC,CASSSRDRQETQYF
few,TRBV3-1,NA,TRBJ1-2,TGTGCCAGCAGCCAACAAGAGGATCTTGGCTACACCTTC,CASSQQEDLGYTF
few,TRBV20-1,TRBD1,TRBJ2-7,TGCAGTGCCTCACCGCCCCTGACAGGGAAGAGGGTTTTTCGCTACGAGCAGTACTTC,CSASPPLTGKRVFRYEQYF
few,TRBV20-1,NA,TRBJ2-3,TGCAGTGCTAGAGATTTAGCAGCGAGGGGCCCAGATACGCAGTATTTT,CSARDLAARGPDTQYF
few,TRBV4-1,NA,TRBJ1-3,TGCGCCAGCAGCCGAATTTGGAGCTCTGGAAACACCATATATTTT,CASSRIWSSGNTIYF
NA,TRBV6-5,NA,TRBJ2-7,TGTGCCAGCAGTTCTAATAGCAGTTACTCCTACGAGCAGTACTTC,CASSSNSSYSYEQYF
NA,TRBV18,NA,TRBJ1-1,TGTGCCAGCTCATTAAACAGTTACACTGAAGCTTTCTTT,CASSLNSYTEAFF